This T cell receptor beta chain was identified during a study of blood T cells in healthy people across ages. A few counts support this clonotype. A sample-barcoded 5' primer and a J-beta primer mix were used in a second PCR of about 7 to 12 cycles. Tags on each cDNA molecule came from a template-switch adaptor with 12 random nucleotides. From the 5' RACE reads, TCRdb called clonotypes with MiXCR, one entry per CDR3 protein. This table holds 900,000 to 950,000 distinct CDR3 sequences, under 35% found once. Germline CDR1 and CDR2: DFQATT and SNEGSKA (reference sequence). The CDR3 loop spans 15 amino acids. With V trimmed by 3 bases and J by 1 base, 5 bases remained unmatched. Another study also made use of these data, one on T cells of mothers and their children. That source reports: The output of TCR recombination is shaped by thymic selection similarly in related and unrelated pairs.

V is TRBV20-1 and J is TRBJ2-7, with 11 bases matching TRBD1. Sequenced material: blood. The TCR originated in a woman aged 40-49 years in good health. CDR3 sequence reads: CSARGDRGFSYEQYF. The CDR3 coding sequence is TGCAGTGCTAGGGGGGACAGGGGGTTTTCCTACGAGCAGTACTTC.